The sequence of this TCR beta chain was determined in a study of blood T cell repertoires in COVID-19. On the study more broadly: Nucleic acid was either cDNA or gDNA, and it came from T cells, B-cell-depleted T cells, or PBMCs.

Assay used: immunoSEQ multiplex PCR; TCRdb lists only in-frame clones, some missing. In the table there are 150,000 to 200,000 clones, approximately 81% of which are singletons. CDR1 SGHDN and CDR2 FVKESK come from the germline V gene. This CDR3 region has 15 residues. V lost 1 base to trimming and J lost 2 bases, with 11 bases between them. The sample holds one count of this clone. The sequence came from a woman aged 70-85 years with COVID-19, enrolled during active disease. V usage is TRBV14 and J usage is TRBJ1-1; perhaps TRBD1 as D (5 bases). Sequenced sample: peripheral blood. The CDR3 is CASSQGQGRNTEAFF. DNA of the CDR3: TGTGCCAGCAGCCAAGGGCAGGGTAGAAACACTGAAGCTTTCTTT. Using reference TRBV14 and TRBJ1-1 for the parts outside the CDR3, the full variable domain is EAGVTQFPSHSVIEKGQTVTLRCDPISGHDNLYWYRRVMGKEIKFLLHFVKESKQDESGMPNNRFLAERTGGTYSTLKVQPAELEDSGVYFCASSQGQGRNTEAFFGQGTRLTVV.